Following are 7 T cell receptor beta chains from one sample sequenced in a study of T cells in Graves' hyperthyroidism and ophthalmopathy. From RNA transcripts, TCR beta CDR3 regions were amplified. HTBI primers were used for first-round RT-PCR of the TCR CDR3. TCRdb reanalysed the multiplex PCR reads using MiXCR and keeps one entry per CDR3 protein. The sample has about 180,000 distinct CDR3 sequences; around 15% are singletons. Sequenced material: blood. The receptors originated from a woman in her forties or fifties with Graves' hyperthyroidism.

This clonotype was counted at least ten times. The chain uses TRBV15 and TRBJ1-6; D gene uncertain. V shed 1 base and J shed 6 bases, with 16 bases lying between them. The CDR3 runs 17 residues. Germline V gene data show CDR1 as LNHNV and CDR2 as YYDKDF (reference sequence). In DNA form, the CDR3 reads TGTGCCACCAGCAGAGTGGGCCAAGGAGGTCTTAATTCACCCCTCCACTTT. As protein: CATSRVGQGGLNSPLHF.

The sample holds many counts of this clonotype. This chain connects TRBV2 to TRBJ1-1; maybe TRBD1 (5 bases). The CDR3 runs to 13 residues. Per germline, CDR1 SNHLY and CDR2 FYNNEI. V lost 9 bases to trimming and J lost 3 bases, with 14 bases between them. For the CDR3, the DNA is TGTGCCAGTGGGGGGGGGGACTACACTGAAGCTTTCTTT. Residues: CASGGGDYTEAFF.

This clonotype was seen at least ten times. The chain uses TRBV20-1 and TRBJ2-1, with 8 nucleotides matching TRBD1. There are 13 residues in the CDR3. Germline V lookup: CDR1 DFQATT, CDR2 SNEGSKA (reference sequence). With 6 bases clipped from V and 0 bases from J, the junction kept 1 base outside the gene matches. The CDR3 DNA reads as TGCAGTGCCGACAGGGGCTCCTACAATGAGCAGTTCTTC. Encoded protein: CSADRGSYNEQFF.

This clonotype has a count of ten or more. The rearrangement joins TRBV2 to TRBJ2-3; 12 nucleotides match TRBD1. With V trimmed by 8 bases and J by 4 bases, 4 bases remained unmatched. This CDR3 has 14 amino acids. Germline CDR1 and CDR2: SNHLY and FYNNEI. Here the CDR3 reads CASGGTGGADTQYF. Here the CDR3 DNA reads TGTGCCAGCGGCGGGACAGGGGGCGCAGATACGCAGTATTTT.

This clonotype turned up a few times. The rearrangement links TRBV4-1 to TRBJ1-2, with 7 positions matching TRBD1. Germline values: CDR1 MGHRA, CDR2 YSYEKL. The CDR3 covers 17 residues. Unmatched junction bases numbered 13, after V lost 0 bases and J lost 6 bases. The CDR3 coding sequence is TGCGCCAGCAGCCAAGATTCCGGGACAGCCCCGACAGATGGCTACACCTTC. Translation gives CASSQDSGTAPTDGYTF.

At least ten counts were recorded for this clonotype. The chain joins TRBV27 to TRBJ2-3, with a weak D call TRBD2 (5 bases). The germline V and J ends were trimmed by 6 bases and 4 bases, with 14 bases remaining between them. The CDR3 loop spans 14 amino acids. From germline, CDR1 is MNHEY and CDR2 SMNVEV (reference sequence). Written as DNA, the CDR3 is TGTGCCAGCAGGGAACTAGTTTCCGCAGATACGCAGTATTTT. Translating it yields CASRELVSADTQYF.

The chain employs TRBV20-1 and TRBJ1-3; D call uncertain. This CDR3 has 13 amino acids. V was shortened by 6 bases and J by 0 bases, with 9 bases between the two germline ends. The germline V gene has CDR1 DFQATT and CDR2 SNEGSKA (reference sequence). Written as DNA, the CDR3 is TGCAGTGCCGCCGTTTACTCTGGAAACACCATATATTTT. Residues: CSAAVYSGNTIYF.